This T cell receptor (beta chain) appears in the sequencing data of a study of response to subunit inactivated influenza vaccine. Study-level results: The study's authors posited that every seasonal influenza vaccination enlists few new T cells.

The V gene lost 2 bases and the J gene lost 3 bases, with 8 bases spanning the gap. CDR3 length: 13 residues. The germline gives CDR1 SGHKS, CDR2 YYEKEE (reference sequence). Concerning this clonotype: Its specificity is not known.

One entry per CDR3 protein results from TCRdb running MiXCR on the RT-PCR reads. The sample records just over 300,000 distinct CDR3 sequences, about 20% being singletons. The chain uses TRBV5-5 and TRBJ1-1; D call uncertain. The sample in question was PBMCs from blood, obtained 21 months after vaccination. The source is a man between 50 and 70 years old who received an inactivated influenza vaccine. CDR3 sequence reads: CASSFGVDTEAFF. The CDR3 DNA is TGTGCCAGCAGCTTTGGGGTCGACACTGAAGCTTTCTTT. The variable domain in full, completed from reference TRBV5-5 and TRBJ1-1, reads DAGVTQSPTHLIKTRGQQVTLRCSPISGHKSVSWYQQVLGQGPQFIFQYYEKEERGRGNFPDRFSARQFPNYSSELNVNALLLGDSALYLCASSFGVDTEAFFGQGTRLTVV.